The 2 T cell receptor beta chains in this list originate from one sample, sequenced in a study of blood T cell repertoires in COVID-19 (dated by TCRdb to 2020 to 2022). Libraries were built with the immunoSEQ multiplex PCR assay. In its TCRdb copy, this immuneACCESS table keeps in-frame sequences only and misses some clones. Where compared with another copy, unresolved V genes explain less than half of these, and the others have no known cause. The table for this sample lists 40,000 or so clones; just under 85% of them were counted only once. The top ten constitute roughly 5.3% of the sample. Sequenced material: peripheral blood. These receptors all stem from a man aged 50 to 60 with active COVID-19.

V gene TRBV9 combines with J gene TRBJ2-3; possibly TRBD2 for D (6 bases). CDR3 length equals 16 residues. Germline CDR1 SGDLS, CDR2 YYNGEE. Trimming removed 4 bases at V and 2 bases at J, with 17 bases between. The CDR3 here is CASSHEGGGDTDTQYF. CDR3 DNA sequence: TGTGCCAGCAGCCACGAGGGAGGTGGGGACACAGATACGCAGTATTTT.

CDR3 in DNA: TGTGCCAGCAGCGCGAGGACAGGGTACCTATATAGCAATCAGCCCCAGCATTTT. Its protein product is CASSARTGYLYSNQPQHF. This chain connects TRBV9 to TRBJ1-5, with TRBD1 matching 8 bases. V lost 3 bases and J lost 0; bases outside the gene matches: 11. The CDR3 covers 18 residues. CDR1 SGDLS and CDR2 YYNGEE come from the germline V gene.